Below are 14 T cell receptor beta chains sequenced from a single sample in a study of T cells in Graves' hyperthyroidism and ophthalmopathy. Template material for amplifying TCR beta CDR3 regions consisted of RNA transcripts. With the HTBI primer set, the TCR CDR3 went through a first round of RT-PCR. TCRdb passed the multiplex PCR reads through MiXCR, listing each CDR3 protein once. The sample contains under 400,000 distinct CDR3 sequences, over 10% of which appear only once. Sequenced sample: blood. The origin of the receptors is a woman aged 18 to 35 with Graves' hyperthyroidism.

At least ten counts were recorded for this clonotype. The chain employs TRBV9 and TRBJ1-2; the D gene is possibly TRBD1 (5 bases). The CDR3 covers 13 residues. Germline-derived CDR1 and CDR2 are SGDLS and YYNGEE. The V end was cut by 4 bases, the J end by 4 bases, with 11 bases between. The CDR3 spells CASSPQGSYGYTF. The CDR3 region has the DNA TGTGCCAGCAGCCCCCAGGGTAGCTATGGCTACACCTTC.

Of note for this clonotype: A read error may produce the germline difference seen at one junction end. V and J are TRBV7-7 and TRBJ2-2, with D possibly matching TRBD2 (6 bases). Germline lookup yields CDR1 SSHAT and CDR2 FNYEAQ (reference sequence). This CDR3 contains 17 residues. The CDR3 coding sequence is TGTGCTAGCAGCCCACCTAGCGATAAATCCAACACCGGGGAGCTGTTTTTT. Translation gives CASSPPSDKSNTGELFF.

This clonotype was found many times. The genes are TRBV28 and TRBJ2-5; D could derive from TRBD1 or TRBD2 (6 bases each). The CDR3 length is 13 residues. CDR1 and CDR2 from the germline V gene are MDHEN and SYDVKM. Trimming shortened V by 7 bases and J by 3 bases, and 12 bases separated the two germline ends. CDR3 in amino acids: CASTLGGKETQYF. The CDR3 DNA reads TGTGCCAGCACCCTAGGGGGGAAAGAGACCCAGTACTTC.

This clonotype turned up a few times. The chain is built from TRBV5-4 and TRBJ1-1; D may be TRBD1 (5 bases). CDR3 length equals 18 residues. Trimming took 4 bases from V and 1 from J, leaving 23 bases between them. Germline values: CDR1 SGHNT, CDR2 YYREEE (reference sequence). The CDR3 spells CASSIPEGTQEGNTEAFF. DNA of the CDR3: TGTGCCAGCAGCATCCCGGAAGGGACCCAGGAGGGGAACACTGAAGCTTTCTTT.

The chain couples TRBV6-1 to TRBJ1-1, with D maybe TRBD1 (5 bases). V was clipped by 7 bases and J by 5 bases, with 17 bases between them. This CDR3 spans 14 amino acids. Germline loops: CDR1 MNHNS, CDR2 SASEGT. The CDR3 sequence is CASNHPGLETEAFF. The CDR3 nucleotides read TGTGCCAGCAACCACCCAGGGTTGGAAACTGAAGCTTTCTTT.

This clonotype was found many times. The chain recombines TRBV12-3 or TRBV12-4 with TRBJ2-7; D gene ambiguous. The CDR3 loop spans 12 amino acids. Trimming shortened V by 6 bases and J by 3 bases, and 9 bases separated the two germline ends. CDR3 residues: CASSLRLYEQYF. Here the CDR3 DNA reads TGTGCCAGCAGCCTACGGCTCTACGAGCAGTACTTC.

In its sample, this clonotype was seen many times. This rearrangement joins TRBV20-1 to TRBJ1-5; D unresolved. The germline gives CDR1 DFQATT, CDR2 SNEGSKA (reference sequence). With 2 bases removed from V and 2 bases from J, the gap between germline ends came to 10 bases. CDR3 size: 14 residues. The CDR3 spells CSARIPDGNQPQHF. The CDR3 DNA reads TGCAGTGCTAGAATCCCCGATGGCAATCAGCCCCAGCATTTT.

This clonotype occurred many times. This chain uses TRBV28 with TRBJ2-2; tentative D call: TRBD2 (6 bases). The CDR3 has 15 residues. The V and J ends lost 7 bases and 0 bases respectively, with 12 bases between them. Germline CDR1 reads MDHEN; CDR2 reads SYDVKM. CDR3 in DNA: TGTGCCAGCATCGGGGCTAGCGCGAACACCGGGGAGCTGTTTTTT. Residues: CASIGASANTGELFF.

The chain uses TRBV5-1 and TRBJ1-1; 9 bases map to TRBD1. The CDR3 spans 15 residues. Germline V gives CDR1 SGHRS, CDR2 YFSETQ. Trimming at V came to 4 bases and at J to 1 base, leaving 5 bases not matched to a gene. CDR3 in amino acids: CASSDGTGWNTEAFF. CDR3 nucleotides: TGCGCCAGCAGCGATGGGACAGGGTGGAACACTGAAGCTTTCTTT.

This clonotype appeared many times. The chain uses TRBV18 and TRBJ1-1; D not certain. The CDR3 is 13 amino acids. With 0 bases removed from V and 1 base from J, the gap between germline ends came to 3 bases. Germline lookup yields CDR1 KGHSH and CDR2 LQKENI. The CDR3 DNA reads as TGTGCCAGCTCACCACCGGGGAACACTGAAGCTTTCTTT. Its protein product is CASSPPGNTEAFF. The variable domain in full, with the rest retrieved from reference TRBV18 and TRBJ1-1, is NAGVMQNPRHLVRRRGQEARLRCSPMKGHSHVYWYRQLPEEGLKFMVYLQKENIIDESGMPKERFSAEFPKEGPSILRIQQVVRGDSAAYFCASSPPGNTEAFFGQGTRLTVV.

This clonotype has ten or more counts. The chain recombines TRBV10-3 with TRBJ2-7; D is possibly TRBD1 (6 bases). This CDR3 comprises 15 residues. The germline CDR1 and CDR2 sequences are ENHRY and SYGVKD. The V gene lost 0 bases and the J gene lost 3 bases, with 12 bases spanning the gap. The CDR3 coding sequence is TGTGCCATCAGTGAGTCGGTCGGACAGCTCTACGAGCAGTACTTC. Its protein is CAISESVGQLYEQYF.

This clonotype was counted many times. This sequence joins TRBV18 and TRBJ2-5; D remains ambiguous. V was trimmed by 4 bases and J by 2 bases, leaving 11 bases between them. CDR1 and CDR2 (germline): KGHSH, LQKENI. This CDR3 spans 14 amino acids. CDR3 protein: CASSQGRLQETQYF. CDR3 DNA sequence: TGTGCCAGCTCACAAGGACGTTTGCAAGAGACCCAGTACTTC.

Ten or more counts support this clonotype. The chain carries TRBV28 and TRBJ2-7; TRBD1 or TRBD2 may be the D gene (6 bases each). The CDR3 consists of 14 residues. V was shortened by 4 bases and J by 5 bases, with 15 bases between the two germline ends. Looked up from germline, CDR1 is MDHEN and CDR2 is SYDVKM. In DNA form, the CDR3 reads TGTGCCAGCAGTTCGGTGGGGGGCCGGGACGAGCAGTACTTC. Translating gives CASSSVGGRDEQYF.

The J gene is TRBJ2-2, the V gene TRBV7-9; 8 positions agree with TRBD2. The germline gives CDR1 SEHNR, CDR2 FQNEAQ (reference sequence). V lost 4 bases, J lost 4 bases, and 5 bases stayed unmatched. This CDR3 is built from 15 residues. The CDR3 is CASSSPSGFTGELFF. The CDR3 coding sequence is TGTGCCAGCAGCTCTCCTAGCGGGTTCACCGGGGAGCTGTTTTTT.